This TCR beta chain originates from a study of OX40 agonist ivuxolimab in advanced cancers. In its sample, this clone was seen once. Its antigen is as yet unknown. Findings and limits, study-wide: Low normalized T-cell clonal expansion also characterized some of the nonresponders.

Sequencing used immunoSEQ multiplex PCR; TCRdb keeps in-frame clones, though not all of them. Found here are fewer than 40,000 clones, more than 60% of them singletons; the top ten hold around an eighth. The TCR sequence derives from an adult with an advanced solid tumor such as melanoma, head and neck, liver or kidney cancer. The sample was CD4+ or CD8+ T cells sorted from blood, taken in a trial of the OX40 agonist ivuxolimab.

The CDR3 nucleotides read TGTGCCAGCAGCCGACCCGGGACTAGTCCCTACAATGAGCAGTTCTTC. It encodes CASSRPGTSPYNEQFF. The chain employs TRBV11-2 and TRBJ2-1, with 8 bases identical to TRBD2. Germline assignment: CDR1 SGHAT and CDR2 FQNNGV. The CDR3 spans 16 residues. J gave up 2 bases and V 5 bases, and 8 bases lay outside the gene matches.